This entry lists 31 T cell receptor beta chains sequenced from one sample in a study of T cells in Graves' hyperthyroidism and ophthalmopathy. There were TCR beta CDR3 regions amplified from RNA transcripts. Using the HTBI primer set, a first-round RT-PCR was run on the TCR CDR3. TCRdb reprocessed the multiplex PCR reads via MiXCR and lists one record per CDR3 protein. The table lists a few hundred thousand distinct CDR3 sequences, around 13% of them singletons. Sequencing used blood. The receptors shown here come from a woman aged 30 to 39 with Graves' hyperthyroidism that later progressed to Graves' ophthalmopathy.

This clonotype has ten or more counts. The genes are TRBV29-1 and TRBJ2-1; 9 nucleotides match TRBD2. CDR3 length: 15 amino acids. Germline loops: CDR1 SQVTM, CDR2 ANQGSEA. V trimming: 6 bases; J trimming: 0 bases; junction bases outside the gene matches: 6. CDR3 residues: CSVETSGSSYNEQFF. The CDR3 DNA sequence: TGCAGCGTAGAGACTAGCGGAAGCTCCTACAATGAGCAGTTCTTC.

This clonotype was picked up a small number of times. The gene calls are TRBV29-1 and TRBJ1-1; a possible D gene is TRBD1 (5 bases). Germline assignment: CDR1 SQVTM and CDR2 ANQGSEA. V gave up 2 bases and J gave up 0 bases, with 10 bases separating them. CDR3 size: 14 residues. CDR3 protein: CSVERTSMNTEAFF. The CDR3 DNA reads as TGCAGCGTTGAAAGGACATCTATGAACACTGAAGCTTTCTTT.

This clonotype was recorded a few times. The rearrangement links TRBV6-1 to TRBJ2-7, with D maybe TRBD1 (6 bases). V lost 6 bases to trimming and J lost 7 bases, with 13 bases between them. CDR3 length equals 12 residues. Germline CDR1 is MNHNS and CDR2 is SASEGT. CDR3 DNA sequence: TGTGCCAGCAGACGGGGCAGGGGTGAGCAGTACTTC. Residues: CASRRGRGEQYF.

This clonotype was seen many times. The CDR3 nucleotides are TGTGCCTGGGGCATCATGAACACTGAAGCTTTCTTT. Protein sequence: CAWGIMNTEAFF. This chain joins TRBV30 and TRBJ1-1; D is unclear. Germline V gene data show CDR1 as GTSNPN and CDR2 as SVGIG (reference sequence). Trimming pared 5 bases from V and 0 bases from J, leaving 7 bases between. This CDR3 is built from 12 residues.

This clonotype was seen at least ten times. The chain is built from TRBV2 and TRBJ1-2; TRBD1 agrees at 11 bases. Germline CDR1 SNHLY, CDR2 FYNNEI. The V and J ends lost 6 bases and 4 bases, in that order; junction bases with no gene match: 4. This CDR3 region has 14 residues. CDR3: CASREGQGVYGYTF. CDR3 DNA: TGTGCCAGCAGGGAGGGACAGGGGGTCTATGGCTACACCTTC.

The rearrangement links TRBV19 to TRBJ2-3; a possible D gene is TRBD2 (6 bases). Per germline, CDR1 LNHDA and CDR2 SQIVND (reference sequence). Deletions cut 3 bases from V and 6 bases from J, with 16 bases between. The CDR3 is 15 amino acids. In DNA form, the CDR3 reads TGTGCCAGTAGTATCGGAGGGTCAGGGACGGATACGCAGTATTTT. Protein sequence: CASSIGGSGTDTQYF.

This clonotype was seen only once. The V gene is TRBV29-1, the J gene TRBJ2-3, with D perhaps TRBD1 (6 bases). V was trimmed by 7 bases and J by 8 bases, leaving 16 bases between them. CDR3 length equals 12 residues. CDR1 and CDR2 (germline): SQVTM, ANQGSEA. The CDR3 loop is CSGLQGPGTQYF. The CDR3 bases are TGCAGCGGTCTCCAGGGGCCAGGTACGCAGTATTTT.

This rearrangement joins TRBV19 to TRBJ2-5; D is unresolved. CDR3 length equals 12 residues. Germline CDR1 and CDR2: LNHDA and SQIVND (reference sequence). CDR3 coding DNA: TGTACCTACCACAGTCCCCAAGAGACCCAGTACTTC. Translating it yields CTYHSPQETQYF.

This clonotype has at least ten counts. This chain links TRBV6-2 or TRBV6-3 with TRBJ1-1; D might be TRBD1 (6 bases). The CDR3 covers 12 residues. Trimming shortened V by 4 bases and J by 5 bases, and 8 bases separated the two germline ends. Germline CDR1 MNHEY, CDR2 SVGEGT. Here the CDR3 DNA reads TGTGCCAGCAGTTTCACAGGGACTGAAGCTTTCTTT. Translating it yields CASSFTGTEAFF.

There are a few counts of this clonotype. This chain links TRBV4-1 with TRBJ2-5; 9 bases are shared with TRBD2. CDR3 length: 15 residues. The junction had 2 bases not matched to a gene; V was cut back by 0 bases and J by 3 bases. Germline values: CDR1 MGHRA, CDR2 YSYEKL. CDR3 DNA: TGCGCCAGCAGCCAAGAAGCTAGCGGGGAAGAGACCCAGTACTTC. This encodes CASSQEASGEETQYF.

This clonotype was seen repeatedly, ten times or more. This chain joins TRBV15 and TRBJ2-1, with 9 nucleotides matching TRBD2. CDR1 is LNHNV, CDR2 YYDKDF, per germline (reference sequence). The CDR3 length is 15 residues. The V segment lost 3 bases and the J segment 2 bases; nucleotides outside the gene matches: 2. In nucleotides, the CDR3 is TGTGCCACCAGCAGGTCTAGCGGGACCTACAATGAGCAGTTCTTC. Translating it yields CATSRSSGTYNEQFF.

This clonotype was found many times. The chain uses TRBV7-2 and TRBJ2-1, with 7 bases lining up with TRBD2. This CDR3 region has 15 residues. Germline V lookup: CDR1 SGHTA, CDR2 FQGNSA. The V gene end was trimmed by 5 bases and the J gene end by 6 bases; junction bases not matched to a gene: 10. CDR3 amino acids: CASSLAGGLFNEQFF. CDR3 sequence (DNA): TGTGCCAGCAGCCTGGCCGGGGGGTTATTCAATGAGCAGTTCTTC.

This clonotype was found many times. This chain links TRBV29-1 with TRBJ2-5, with D possibly matching TRBD1 (5 bases). V lost 1 base and J lost 1, with 22 bases in between. The CDR3 has 18 residues. CDR1 and CDR2 from the germline V gene are SQVTM and ANQGSEA. The CDR3 DNA follows: TGCAGCGTTGAAGGGGGCGGACGCCCCAAGTGGGGCCAAGAGACCCAGTACTTC. It yields the protein CSVEGGGRPKWGQETQYF.

The chain links TRBV24-1 to TRBJ1-5; a possible D gene is TRBD1 (5 bases). The germline V and J ends were trimmed by 4 bases and 2 bases, with 11 bases remaining between them. The CDR3 covers 15 residues. CDR1 and CDR2 from the germline V gene are KGHDR and SFDVKD. The DNA for the CDR3 is TGTGCCACCAGTGAATCAGGGAAAGGCAATCAGCCCCAGCATTTT. Its translation is CATSESGKGNQPQHF.

With regard to this clonotype: Compared with germline, one end of the junction differs, possibly owing to a read error. This chain joins TRBV20-1 and TRBJ2-1; D unclear. The germline V gene has CDR1 DFQATT and CDR2 SNEGSKA (reference sequence). This CDR3 is 13 amino acids long. This CDR3 reads CSARDPRGNQQFF. CDR3 sequence (DNA): TGCAGTGCTAGAGACCCCCGAGGCAATCAGCAGTTCTTC.

CDR3 sequence: CASSIGQTTDTQYF. Here the CDR3 DNA reads TGTGCCAGTAGTATAGGGCAGACCACAGATACGCAGTATTTT. The J gene is TRBJ2-3, the V gene TRBV19; D uncertain. This CDR3 has 14 residues. Germline CDR1 reads LNHDA; CDR2 reads SQIVND (reference sequence). Trimming shortened V by 1 base and J by 2 bases, and 7 bases separated the two germline ends.

This clonotype was observed a handful of times. The J gene is TRBJ2-1, the V gene TRBV5-8; D uncertain. The CDR3 is 16 residues long. V shed 6 bases and J shed 3 bases, with 19 bases lying between them. Per the germline V gene, CDR1 is SGHTS and CDR2 is YDEGEE. CDR3 bases: TGTGCCAGCAAAGGAAGGCTAAGCGCTGGCTACAATGAGCAGTTCTTC. Translating gives CASKGRLSAGYNEQFF. The whole variable domain, remainder taken from reference TRBV5-8 and TRBJ2-1, is EAGVTQSPTHLIKTRGQQATLRCSPISGHTSVYWYQQALGLGLQFLLWYDEGEERNRGNFPPRFSGRQFPNYSSELNVNALELEDSALYLCASKGRLSAGYNEQFFGPGTRLTVL.

For this clonotype: This may arise from a read error, as a much more abundant clone is one base away. The V and J genes are TRBV7-3 and TRBJ2-5, with 10 bases lining up with TRBD2. Germline V gene data show CDR1 as SGHTA and CDR2 as FQGTGA. The CDR3 totals 16 residues. CDR3 in DNA: TGTGCCAGCAGCTCAACAGCACTAGCGGGACAAGAGACCCAGTGCTTC. It specifies CASSSTALAGQETQCF.

This clonotype was seen ten or more times. The gene calls are TRBV27 and TRBJ2-6, with D possibly TRBD2 on 7 matching bases. This CDR3 spans 20 amino acids. CDR1 MNHEY and CDR2 SMNVEV come from the germline V gene (reference sequence). V lost 2 bases, J lost 0 bases, and 20 bases lay in between. For the CDR3, the DNA is TGTGCCAGCAGTTTAAAAGGGGGAGGGGCTCCGTACTCTGGGGCCAACGTCCTGACTTTC. Translating it yields CASSLKGGGAPYSGANVLTF.

The chain combines TRBV27 with TRBJ2-3; 7 bases map to TRBD1. V lost 4 bases to trimming and J lost 6 bases; unmatched junction nucleotides: 7. The CDR3 is made up of 14 amino acids. CDR1 and CDR2 (germline): MNHEY, SMNVEV (reference sequence). This chain's CDR3 is CASSSISTGDTQYF. CDR3 sequence (DNA): TGTGCCAGCAGTTCCATCTCGACAGGGGATACGCAGTATTTT.

This clonotype was found a few times. The chain recombines TRBV18 with TRBJ1-5; 7 bases fit TRBD1. Germline V gene data show CDR1 as KGHSH and CDR2 as LQKENI. V trimming: 6 bases; J trimming: 6 bases; junction bases outside the gene matches: 11. This CDR3 region has 15 residues. The CDR3 reads CASSRPDREAQPQHF. The CDR3 region has the DNA TGTGCCAGCTCGCGACCCGACAGGGAAGCTCAGCCCCAGCATTTT. The entire variable domain, with the rest obtained from reference TRBV18 and TRBJ1-5, is as follows: NAGVMQNPRHLVRRRGQEARLRCSPMKGHSHVYWYRQLPEEGLKFMVYLQKENIIDESGMPKERFSAEFPKEGPSILRIQQVVRGDSAAYFCASSRPDREAQPQHFGDGTRLSIL.

This clonotype was picked up many times. V gene TRBV12-3 or TRBV12-4 combines with J gene TRBJ2-7; maybe TRBD1 (5 bases). Deletions cut 0 bases from V and 3 bases from J, with 9 bases between. The CDR3 runs 14 residues. The CDR3 nucleotides are TGTGCCAGCAGTTTAGCGCTTCAGGGCTACGAGCAGTACTTC. Translation: CASSLALQGYEQYF.

This clonotype was recorded many times. The V and J genes are TRBV7-3 and TRBJ2-3; 10 nucleotides agree with TRBD2. There are 16 residues in the CDR3. Trimming removed 1 base from V and 3 bases from J; junction bases left unmatched: 4. CDR1 is SGHTA, CDR2 FQGTGA, per germline. CDR3 in DNA: TGTGCCAGCAGCTTAAGGGGGACTAGCGATACAGATACGCAGTATTTT. Protein sequence: CASSLRGTSDTDTQYF.

This clonotype was counted many times. The chain links TRBV20-1 to TRBJ2-3; D is possibly TRBD2 (5 bases). V was cut by 6 bases and J by 5 bases, with 9 bases left in between. This CDR3 comprises 11 residues. Germline values: CDR1 DFQATT, CDR2 SNEGSKA (reference sequence). The CDR3 nucleotides are TGCAGTGCCCCCAGCGGAGATACGCAGTATTTT. As protein: CSAPSGDTQYF.

This clonotype was counted between two and nine times. V is TRBV6-2 or TRBV6-3 and J is TRBJ1-5; D gene uncertain. CDR1 MNHEY and CDR2 SVGEGT come from the germline V gene. Trimming took 5 bases from V and 4 from J, leaving 9 bases between them. The length of the CDR3 is 13 residues. The CDR3 DNA reads TGTGCCAGCAGTAGAGTACAGAATCAGCCCCAGCATTTT. This gives the protein CASSRVQNQPQHF.

This clonotype appeared once. The rearrangement joins TRBV11-1 to TRBJ2-7; 7 nucleotides match TRBD2. Germline CDR1 is SGHAT and CDR2 is FQDESV (reference sequence). The trim removed 0 bases at V and 1 base at J, leaving 3 bases unmatched. This CDR3 contains 15 residues. CDR3 in amino acids: CASSLASGPSYEQYF. The CDR3 DNA sequence: TGTGCCAGCAGCTTAGCTAGCGGGCCTTCCTACGAGCAGTACTTC.

The chain joins TRBV7-9 to TRBJ2-1; TRBD2 matches 7 bases. Germline V gives CDR1 SEHNR, CDR2 FQNEAQ (reference sequence). The ends lost 0 bases at V and 7 bases at J; junction bases unmatched: 9. The CDR3 is made up of 16 amino acids. CDR3 bases: TGTGCCAGCAGCTTAGCACCAGCGGGGCTGGGGAATGAGCAGTTCTTC. Translating it yields CASSLAPAGLGNEQFF. The full variable domain, in which reference TRBV7-9 and TRBJ2-1 provide the parts outside the CDR3, is DTGVSQNPRHKITKRGQNVTFRCDPISEHNRLYWYRQTLGQGPEFLTYFQNEAQLEKSRLLSDRFSAERPKGSFSTLEIQRTEQGDSAMYLCASSLAPAGLGNEQFFGPGTRLTVL.

In its sample, this clonotype was seen once. This sequence may be a read error, since a much larger clone differs from it by one base. J is TRBJ1-2 and V is TRBV20-1; 8 bases are a match to TRBD1. This CDR3 region has 16 residues. The V gene end was trimmed by 8 bases and the J gene end by 2 bases; junction bases not matched to a gene: 16. Germline assignment: CDR1 DFQATT and CDR2 SNEGSKA (reference sequence). Here the CDR3 DNA reads TGCAGTACTCCTCTTCTAGGACAGGGCGAAAACTATGGCTACACCTTC. This codes for CSTPLLGQGENYGYTF.

This clonotype was detected many times. The gene calls are TRBV5-1 and TRBJ1-4; D gene uncertain. CDR3 length: 15 residues. Germline-derived CDR1 and CDR2 are SGHRS and YFSETQ. V was pared by 4 bases and J by 5 bases, with 15 bases between. CDR3 sequence: CASSTEGDGNEKLFF. In nucleotides, the CDR3 is TGCGCCAGCAGCACCGAGGGAGACGGGAATGAAAAACTGTTTTTT.

This clonotype has a handful of counts. The chain joins TRBV7-2 to TRBJ2-2, with 8 bases that match TRBD2. V was pared by 1 base and J by 8 bases, with 6 bases of the junction left unmatched. CDR3 length equals 15 residues. Looked up from germline, CDR1 is SGHTA and CDR2 is FQGNSA. In DNA form, the CDR3 reads TGTGCCAGCAGCTTAGGGTTAGCGGGACGTGGGGAGCTGTTTTTT. Translated, it gives CASSLGLAGRGELFF.

Ten or more counts support this clonotype. The chain carries TRBV24-1 and TRBJ2-3; tentatively, D is TRBD1 (6 bases). This CDR3 contains 12 residues. V lost 4 bases and J 5 bases, leaving 6 bases between the germline ends. The germline gives CDR1 KGHDR, CDR2 SFDVKD. The CDR3 sequence is CATSDRGDTQYF. Written as DNA, the CDR3 is TGTGCCACCAGTGACAGGGGAGATACGCAGTATTTT.